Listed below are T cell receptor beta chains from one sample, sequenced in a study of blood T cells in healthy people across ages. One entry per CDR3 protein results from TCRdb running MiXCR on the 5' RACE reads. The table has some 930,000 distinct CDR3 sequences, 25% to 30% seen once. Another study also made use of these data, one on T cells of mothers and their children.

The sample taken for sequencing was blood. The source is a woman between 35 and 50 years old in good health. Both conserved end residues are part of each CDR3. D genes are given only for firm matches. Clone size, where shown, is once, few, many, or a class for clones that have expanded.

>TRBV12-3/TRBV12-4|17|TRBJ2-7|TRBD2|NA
TGTGCCAGCAGTTTAAGGTCAGGGGGACTAGCGGGACGGGAGCAGTACTTC
CASSLRSGGLAGREQYF
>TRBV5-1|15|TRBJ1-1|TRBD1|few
TGCGCCAGCAGCTCACAGGGGGGTGGAGGCACTGAAGCTTTCTTT
CASSSQGGGGTEAFF
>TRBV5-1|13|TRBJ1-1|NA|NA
TGCGCCAGCAGGCTGGGGGAGGCCACTGAAGCTTTCTTT
CASRLGEATEAFF
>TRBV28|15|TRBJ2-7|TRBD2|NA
TGTGCCAGCAATTCCCCCGGGACTAGCTCCTACGAGCAGTACTTC
CASNSPGTSSYEQYF
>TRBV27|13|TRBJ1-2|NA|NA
TGTGCCAACAGTTTAGCGGGGGTCTATGGCTACACCTTC
CANSLAGVYGYTF
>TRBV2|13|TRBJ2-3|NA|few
TGTGCCAGCAGTGGAGAAGCGACAGATACGCAGTATTTT
CASSGEATDTQYF
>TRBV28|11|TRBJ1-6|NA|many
TGTGCCAGCCGCGGGAATTCACCCCTCCACTTT
CASRGNSPLHF
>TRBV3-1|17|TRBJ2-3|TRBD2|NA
TGTGCCAGCAGCCAACGAATTTCGGGGGGGGGCACAGATACGCAGTATTTT
CASSQRISGGGTDTQYF
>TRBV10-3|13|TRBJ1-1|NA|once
TGTGCCATCAGGAGGGAAGCGAACACTGAAGCTTTCTTT
CAIRREANTEAFF
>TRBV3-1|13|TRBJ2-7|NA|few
TGTGCCAGCAGCCTAGCCCGACAGAACGAGCAGTACTTC
CASSLARQNEQYF
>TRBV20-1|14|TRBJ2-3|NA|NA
TGCAGTGCTGGCGGTACAGGAGCCACAGATACGCAGTATTTT
CSAGGTGATDTQYF
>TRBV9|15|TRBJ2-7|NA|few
TGTGCCAGCAGCGTAGATGCGACAGGTTCCTACGAGCAGTACTTC
CASSVDATGSYEQYF
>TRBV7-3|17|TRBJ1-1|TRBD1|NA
TGTGCCAGCAGCCCGGGGGACGCCAGGGGGCGGAACACTGAAGCTTTCTTT
CASSPGDARGRNTEAFF
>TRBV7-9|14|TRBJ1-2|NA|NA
TGTGCCAGCAGCTTAACTGGGACTAACTATGGCTACACCTTC
CASSLTGTNYGYTF
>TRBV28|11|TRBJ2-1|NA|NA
TGTGCCGGCAGTTTATCGGCTGAGCAGTTCTTC
CAGSLSAEQFF
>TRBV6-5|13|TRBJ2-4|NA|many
TGTGCCAGCACCTACAGGGAAGGGAACATTCAGTACTTC
CASTYREGNIQYF
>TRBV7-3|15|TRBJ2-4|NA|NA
TGTGCCAGCAGCTTGGTCTTCGGAACCTACAATGAGCAGTACTTC
CASSLVFGTYNEQYF
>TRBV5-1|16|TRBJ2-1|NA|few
TGCGCCAGCAGCTACGCAGGGAGTGTAGCCTACAATGAGCAGTTCTTC
CASSYAGSVAYNEQFF
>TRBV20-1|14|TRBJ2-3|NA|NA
TGCAGTGCTAGGGGACCGACCGTCACAGATACGCAGTATTTT
CSARGPTVTDTQYF
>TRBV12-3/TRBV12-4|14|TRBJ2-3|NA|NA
TGTGCCAGCACCTCCGGACTGGGCACAGATGCGCAGTATTTT
CASTSGLGTDAQYF
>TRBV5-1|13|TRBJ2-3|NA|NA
TGCGCCAGCAGCACCTTACTAGCAGATACGCAGTATTTT
CASSTLLADTQYF
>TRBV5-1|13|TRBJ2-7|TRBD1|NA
TGCGCCACCGCAAGGGACAGTACCTACGAGCAGTACTTC
CATARDSTYEQYF
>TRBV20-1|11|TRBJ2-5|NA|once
TGCAGTGCTAGTTTGGGCTACGGGCAGTACTTC
CSASLGYGQYF
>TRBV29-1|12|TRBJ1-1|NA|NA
TGCAGCGTCTACCGGGTTGCCACTGAAGCTTTCTTT
CSVYRVATEAFF
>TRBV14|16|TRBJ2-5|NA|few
TGTGCCAGCAGCCGCTCCCTCGGGGGGCGAGTAGAAGAGCAGTACTTC
CASSRSLGGRVEEQYF
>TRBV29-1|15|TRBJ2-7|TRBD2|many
TGCAGCGTTGGACGGGGGGGGGCCTTCCTCGACGAGCAGTACTTC
CSVGRGGAFLDEQYF
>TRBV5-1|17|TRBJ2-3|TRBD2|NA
TGCGCCAGCAGCCCCTGGACTAGCGGGGGTACCACAGATACGCAGTATTTT
CASSPWTSGGTTDTQYF